The T cell receptor beta chain under discussion was sequenced for a study of shared clonotypes between healthy human individuals. Looking at the study overall: CD4 naive and CD4 memory each took three plates per donor, while CD8 naive took two and CD8 memory one. Study conclusions and caveats: Lower generation probabilities were found for non-shared clonotypes than for those shared by all four donors.

Donors comprised only Caucasian adults living in Nashville, Tennessee. A CD45RA-negative memory subset and a CD45RA+ naive subset were separated from the CD4+ cells. Produced via immunoSEQ multiplex PCR; TCRdb's table is partial and in-frame only. The repertoire has about 2.3 million clones, 85% to 95% of them found once; the top ten carry about 0.41%. Note on this clone: What it recognizes is unknown.

Trimming shortened V by 7 bases and J by 2 bases, and 9 bases separated the two germline ends. Germline CDR1 reads MNHEY; CDR2 reads SVGAGI. The CDR3 is made up of 12 amino acids. The genes are TRBV6-5 and TRBJ2-7; unclear D gene. What was sequenced was naive CD4+ T cells from PBMCs. Subset of the sample: CD45RA+ positively selected. This receptor was taken from a man younger than 35 in good health. Some clones in this sample may be carry-over from other donors' samples. The CDR3 is CASKAVTYEQYF. The CDR3, as DNA: TGTGCCAGCAAGGCAGTTACCTACGAGCAGTACTTC.